Below are 24 T cell receptor beta chains sequenced from a single sample in a study of tumor and adjacent non-tumor tissue in lung cancer (dated by TCRdb to 2017 to 2018). RNA was extracted from bulk unsorted tissue and checked for quality with a NanoDrop ND-1000 and an Agilent 2100. Distant non-tumor tissue taken more than 3 cm from the tumor edge was used as the normal lung sample. The method was multiplex PCR. Sequencing relied on an Illumina HiSeq 2500. TCRbeta libraries were built by three rounds of nested PCR using primers (Table S4), following protocols modified from ARM-PCR. The public sequencing data were trimmed at Q25 with fastp and processed into clonotypes with MiXCR by TCRdb, which kept only in-frame beta chains. Duplicate CDR3 protein sequences are folded into a single record with the most common DNA and genes. Within this sample are 60,000 to 85,000 distinct CDR3 sequences, with just over 75% of them counted one time only. Under 40% of the sample belongs to the ten largest clones.

Material: distant non-tumor lung tissue. These receptors all stem from a man aged 70 or older with non-small cell lung cancer.

The chain has TRBV6-6 and TRBJ2-7; tentatively, D is TRBD1 (6 bases). The ends were cut back, 6 bases at V and 3 bases at J, with 24 bases in the middle. The germline V gene has CDR1 MNHNY and CDR2 SVGAGI (reference sequence). The CDR3 covers 17 residues. The CDR3 here is CASSFGYGQYRNYEQYF. The DNA of the CDR3 is TGTGCCAGCAGCTTTGGGTATGGACAGTACCGCAACTACGAGCAGTACTTC.

This clonotype was counted at least ten times. The chain employs TRBV5-4 and TRBJ2-1; the match to TRBD2 covers 11 bases. This CDR3 has 19 amino acids. The junction had 8 bases not matched to a gene; V was cut back by 0 bases and J by 0 bases. CDR1 and CDR2 (germline): SGHNT, YYREEE (reference sequence). The CDR3 region is CASSLAGSTSGGSYNEQFF. Written as DNA, the CDR3 is TGTGCCAGCAGCTTGGCCGGGAGTACTAGCGGGGGCTCCTACAATGAGCAGTTCTTC.

The chain couples TRBV11-2 to TRBJ2-2; D not resolved. Trimming took off 6 bases at V and 0 bases at J, with 11 bases between the two ends. CDR1 and CDR2 from the germline V gene are SGHAT and FQNNGV. The CDR3 runs 15 residues. The CDR3 DNA is TGTGCCAGCAGTCCCGGAGTAGCGAACACCGGGGAGCTGTTTTTT. This gives the protein CASSPGVANTGELFF.

Of note for this clonotype: This likely comes from a read error, as the CDR3 has no conserved phenylalanine or tryptophan at its end. The DNA is left out, because the CDR3 cannot be placed on it with certainty; the CDR3 is given as TCRdb lists it. This sequence joins TRBV5-6 and TRBJ2-4; the table's TRBD1 call for D was not verified on the DNA. The germline V gene encodes CDR1 SGHDT and CDR2 YYEEEE. Both ends counted, the CDR3 spans 17 residues. The CDR3 region is CASSATGTVVVGNIEYL.

As concerns this clonotype: A read error may account for a junction end that differs from germline. The J gene is TRBJ2-1, the V gene TRBV29-1; TRBD2 is a possible D gene (5 bases). CDR1 SQVTM and CDR2 ANQGSEA come from the germline V gene. The length of the CDR3 is 13 residues. The CDR3 reads CSVEATKGNERFF. CDR3 DNA sequence: TGCAGTGTTGAAGCGACTAAGGGCAATGAGCGGTTCTTC.

Note on this clonotype: The CDR3 ends on some other residue instead of the conserved phenylalanine or tryptophan, so this is likely a read error. Because the CDR3's place on the DNA is in doubt, the DNA is left out and the CDR3 is given as listed by TCRdb. The chain is built from TRBV5-4 and TRBJ2-7; the tabulated D call, TRBD1, remains unverified against the DNA. The CDR3 length is 14 residues, termini included. The germline V gene has CDR1 SGHNT and CDR2 YYREEE (reference sequence). The CDR3 reads CASSTNQQRGRQNL.

The rearrangement uses TRBV10-2 and TRBJ1-5, with D tentatively TRBD1 (6 bases). Germline V CDR1 and CDR2: WSHSY, SAAADI. The CDR3 has 15 amino acids. The CDR3 sequence is CSSSESDRRNEPQHF. Here the CDR3 DNA reads TGCAGCAGCAGTGAGTCTGACAGGCGGAATGAGCCCCAGCATTTT.

In the case of this clonotype: A much larger clonotype is one base distant, so this may be a read error. The V and J genes are TRBV20-1 and TRBJ2-7, with D maybe TRBD2 (6 bases). Trimming took 7 bases from V and 6 from J, leaving 25 bases between them. The CDR3 covers 15 residues. Germline CDR1 DFQATT, CDR2 SNEGSKA (reference sequence). This CDR3 reads CSGGADGGTFTEQYF. The CDR3 DNA reads as TGCAGTGGCGGGGCGGATGGGGGGACTTTCACCGAGCAGTACTTC.

Points on this clonotype: At one end, the junction sequence differs from germline, possibly due to a read error. The chain carries TRBV7-9 and TRBJ1-6, with no clear D. Germline CDR1 SEHNR, CDR2 FQNEAQ (reference sequence). The CDR3 consists of 12 residues. The CDR3, as DNA: TGTGCCAGCAGCGACAAGGGTTCACCCGTCCACTTT. Amino acid sequence: CASSDKGSPVHF.

Notes on this clonotype: The conserved final phenylalanine or tryptophan is absent from the CDR3, which likely points to a read error. V and J are TRBV4-3 and TRBJ2-2; 8 bases line up with TRBD2. This CDR3 has 16 amino acids. CDR1 is LGHNA, CDR2 YSLEER, per germline. Here the CDR3 DNA reads TGCGACAGCAGCCCTATAAATAGCGGGATGCTGGGGGAGCTGTTTTCT. It is translated as CDSSPINSGMLGELFS.

This clonotype was found a few times. A clone one base away is much larger, so this may be a read error. V and J are TRBV6-1 and TRBJ2-7; D is uncertain. V shed 5 bases and J shed 0 bases, with 17 bases lying between them. This CDR3 comprises 16 residues. Germline V gene data show CDR1 as MNHNS and CDR2 as SASEGT. This chain's CDR3 is CASSSRTIVSSYEQYF. In DNA form, the CDR3 reads TGTGCCAGCAGTAGTAGGACCATTGTAAGCTCCTACGAGCAGTACTTC.

The chain recombines TRBV24-1 with TRBJ1-5; tentative D call: TRBD1 (5 bases). Germline V gene data show CDR1 as KGHDR and CDR2 as SFDVKD. V gave up 5 bases and J gave up 0 bases, with 16 bases separating them. The CDR3 spans 17 residues. DNA of the CDR3: TGTGCCACCAGTGGGTCCAGGGCTGAGGCTAGCAATCAGCCCCAGCATTTT. As protein: CATSGSRAEASNQPQHF.

This clonotype has only one observation. The V gene is TRBV29-1, the J gene TRBJ2-5; D gene uncertain. Germline V gene sequence: CDR1 SQVTM, CDR2 ANQGSEA. V lost 7 bases, J lost 1 base, and 7 bases lay in between. The CDR3 spans 11 residues. CDR3 in amino acids: CSDQSQETQYF. The CDR3 DNA reads TGCAGCGATCAGAGCCAAGAGACCCAGTACTTC.

On this clonotype: Since a much larger clone is just one base distant, this may be a read error. The chain recombines TRBV20-1 with TRBJ2-1; D call uncertain. Per the germline V gene, CDR1 is DFQATT and CDR2 is SNEGSKA (reference sequence). The CDR3 has 15 amino acids. Deletions cut 0 bases from V and 6 bases from J, with 15 bases between. The CDR3 here is CSARDQFAMANEQFF. CDR3 nucleotide sequence: TGCAGTGCTAGAGATCAGTTCGCGATGGCCAATGAGCAGTTCTTC.

Comment on this clonotype: A read error is possible here, since a much larger clone lies one base away. The V call is TRBV20-1, the J call TRBJ1-1; D uncertain. Germline assignment: CDR1 DFQATT and CDR2 SNEGSKA (reference sequence). This CDR3 spans 15 amino acids. V was clipped by 6 bases and J by 6 bases, with 23 bases between them. CDR3 DNA: TGCAGTGCCACCGCTCCAACAGAGAGGGTAGCTGAAGCTTTCTTT. Translation: CSATAPTERVAEAFF.

To note about this clonotype: A clone one base away is much larger, so this may be a read error. The V call is TRBV6-5, the J call TRBJ2-6; D is unresolved. The CDR3 contains 15 residues. Germline lookup yields CDR1 MNHEY and CDR2 SVGAGI. V was pared by 2 bases and J by 3 bases, with 8 bases between. The DNA of the CDR3 is TGTGCCAGCAGTTACGGGAACGGTGGGGCCAACGTCCTGACTTTC. It translates to CASSYGNGGANVLTF.

For this clonotype: The CDR3 does not close with the conserved phenylalanine or tryptophan, likely indicating a read error. The gene calls are TRBV29-1 and TRBJ1-1; a weak D match, TRBD1 (5 bases). Germline-derived CDR1 and CDR2 are SQVTM and ANQGSEA. V lost 8 bases and J lost 5, with 18 bases in between. The CDR3 has 13 amino acids. The CDR3 loop is CSPQDSPGTEAFY. The CDR3 region has the DNA TGCAGCCCACAAGACAGCCCAGGGACTGAAGCTTTCTAT.

About this clonotype: One end of the junction fails to match germline, which may point to a read error. The chain employs TRBV4-2 and TRBJ2-1, with D perhaps matching TRBD2 (6 bases). Germline V gene lookup returns CDR1 LGHNA and CDR2 YNFKEQ. The CDR3 is made up of 15 amino acids. The CDR3 region is CASSPNQDYLSERFF. For the CDR3, the DNA is TGTGCCAGCAGCCCGAACCAGGACTACCTCAGTGAGCGGTTCTTC.

This clonotype was detected ten times or more. This sequence joins TRBV6-1 and TRBJ1-2; D ambiguous. V was pared by 8 bases and J by 2 bases, with 6 bases between. This CDR3 region has 11 residues. CDR1 and CDR2 (germline): MNHNS, SASEGT. The CDR3 coding sequence is TGTGCCAGCTGGCAGAACTATGGCTACACCTTC. It translates to CASWQNYGYTF.

In the case of this clonotype: Germline and junction disagree at one end, which may indicate a read error. This chain connects TRBV6-2 or TRBV6-3 to TRBJ1-5; 10 bases line up with TRBD1. Germline V gene data show CDR1 as MNHEY and CDR2 as SVGEGT. CDR3 length: 15 amino acids. This CDR3 is CANSSDRGRFRPQHF. CDR3 nucleotides: TGTGCCAACAGTTCCGACAGGGGGCGTTTTCGGCCCCAGCATTTT.

CDR3: CASSQEGFWYF. CDR3 nucleotide sequence: TGTGCCAGCAGTCAGGAGGGGTTTTGGTACTTC. This chain links TRBV28 with TRBJ2-7; tentatively, D is TRBD2 (6 bases). The CDR3 totals 11 residues. The V end lost 5 bases, the J end lost 12 bases, and 14 bases lay between the germline ends. Germline CDR1 and CDR2: MDHEN and SYDVKM.

About this clonotype: This likely comes from a read error, as the CDR3 has no conserved phenylalanine or tryptophan at its end. The chain joins TRBV6-5 to TRBJ1-1; TRBD1 agrees at 8 bases. This CDR3 contains 14 residues. The V gene's germline CDR1 is MNHEY and CDR2 SVGAGI. Trimming removed 6 bases from V and 3 bases from J; junction bases left unmatched: 6. This chain's CDR3 is CASRLTGDDTEAFL. The DNA for the CDR3 is TGTGCCAGCAGATTGACAGGGGATGACACTGAAGCTTTCTTA.

The table lists this clonotype with a few counts. This may arise from a read error, as a much more abundant clone is one base away. The rearrangement links TRBV6-2 or TRBV6-3 to TRBJ2-2; tentatively, D is TRBD2 (5 bases). The CDR3 length is 14 residues. Germline V gene sequence: CDR1 MNHEY, CDR2 SVGEGT. Trimming stripped 7 bases from V and 1 base from J, with 10 bases between. The CDR3 reads CASIGLRNTGELFF. CDR3 sequence (DNA): TGTGCCAGCATTGGACTCCGGAACACCGGGGAGCTGTTTTTT.

A word on this clonotype: The junction departs from germline at one end; a sequencing error may be responsible. CDR3 in DNA: TGTGCCTTCAGCACCGACAGGGGGACCTACGATGAGCAGTTCTTC. It codes for CAFSTDRGTYDEQFF. This chain connects TRBV11-3 to TRBJ2-1; TRBD1 agrees at 9 bases. The CDR3 loop spans 15 amino acids. Germline values: CDR1 SGHNT, CDR2 YENEEA. Looking up the rest from reference TRBV11-3 and TRBJ2-1 gives the full variable domain: EAGVVQSPRYKIIEKKQPVAFWCNPISGHNTLYWYLQNLGQGPELLIRYENEEAVDDSQLPKDRFSAERLKGVDSTLKIQPAELGDSAVYLCAFSTDRGTYDEQFFGPGTRLTVL.